The rows below give T cell receptor beta chains drawn from one sample of a study of identical twins. A single record per CDR3 protein comes from TCRdb applying MiXCR to the 5' RACE reads. The table shows some 260,000 distinct CDR3 sequences, with over 12% occurring only once. Sequencing was carried out using memory (CD45RO+) T cells sorted from blood. These receptors all come from a woman under 30 in good health. Each CDR3 is given with its conserved first and last residue. A D gene is named only where the DNA matches it firmly. Clone size is stated in some rows and not others, as once, few, many or a class when expanded.

d_gene	v_gene	j_gene	abundance	CDR3nt	CDR3aa
.	TRBV6-1	TRBJ1-3	.	TGTGCCAGCAGCCCGGGTGGGATAACCTCTGGAAACACCATATATTTT	CASSPGGITSGNTIYF
.	TRBV10-3	TRBJ2-5	.	TGTGCCATCAGTGGCCCGAAGGTGGTGGAGGGCGAAGTGGAGACCCAGTACTTC	CAISGPKVVEGEVETQYF
.	TRBV18	TRBJ1-1	many	TGTGCCAGCTCACCATATGGAACTGAAGCTTTCTTT	CASSPYGTEAFF
TRBD2	TRBV20-1	TRBJ2-1	.	TGCAGTGCTGCTAATCCTAGCGGGAGTATCAATGAGCAGTTCTTC	CSAANPSGSINEQFF
TRBD2	TRBV20-1	TRBJ2-1	many	TGCAGTGTACGGGAGGGCCGGTACAATGAGCAGTTCTTC	CSVREGRYNEQFF
.	TRBV7-9	TRBJ2-3	many	TGTGCCAGCAGCTTAGCACTAGCCGCAGGAGATACGCAGTATTTT	CASSLALAAGDTQYF
.	TRBV7-2	TRBJ1-4	.	TGTGCCAGCAGCTTATTCTCGAATGAAAAACTGTTTTTT	CASSLFSNEKLFF
TRBD1	TRBV11-2	TRBJ1-6	few	TGTGCCAGCAGCATCAGACAGGGGGGCAGCTCCTATAATTCACCCCTCCACTTT	CASSIRQGGSSYNSPLHF
.	TRBV14	TRBJ1-1	.	TGTGCCAGCAGCCAAGATCTCGGACAGAGAGCTTTCTTT	CASSQDLGQRAFF
.	TRBV5-4	TRBJ2-2	few	TGTGCCAGCAGCTTTGGGCGGGACCACACCGGGGAGCTGTTTTTT	CASSFGRDHTGELFF
TRBD2	TRBV5-1	TRBJ2-2	.	TGCGCCAGCAGCGGGGAACTAGCGGGGGGGCGAACCGGGGAGCTGTTTTTT	CASSGELAGGRTGELFF
.	TRBV4-2	TRBJ1-2	.	TGTGCCAGCAGCTTCGGACGGCTTAATGGCTACACCTTC	CASSFGRLNGYTF
.	TRBV5-1	TRBJ2-3	.	TGCGCCAGCAGAGGGGCAGGGGTCTCCACAGATACGCAGTATTTT	CASRGAGVSTDTQYF
TRBD2	TRBV15	TRBJ2-3	many	TGTGCCACCAGCAGAGATCGGGGACTAGCGGGGGATATTCCAGATACGCAGTATTTT	CATSRDRGLAGDIPDTQYF
.	TRBV11-3	TRBJ2-3	many	TGTGCCAGCAGCGTGACTAGGACGCAGTATTTT	CASSVTRTQYF
TRBD2	TRBV10-1	TRBJ2-1	.	TGCGCCAGCAGTGAGCTCTACCAAGGACTAGCGGGCTCCTACAATGAGCAGTTCTTC	CASSELYQGLAGSYNEQFF
.	TRBV7-2	TRBJ2-1	many	TGTGCCAGCAGCTTACAGGGAAGCTCCTACAATGAGCAGTTCTTC	CASSLQGSSYNEQFF
.	TRBV7-2	TRBJ2-1	.	TGTGCCAGCAGCTTATTCGCGGGACAATACAATGAGCAGTTCTTC	CASSLFAGQYNEQFF
.	TRBV4-3	TRBJ2-1	few	TGCGCCAGCAGCCAAGAAATAGGAAGCGGAAAGCAGTTCTTC	CASSQEIGSGKQFF
TRBD1	TRBV3-1	TRBJ1-2	few	TGTGCCAGCAGCCAAGGGACAGGGTTCATCTATGGCTACACCTTC	CASSQGTGFIYGYTF
.	TRBV6-5	TRBJ2-7	.	TGTGCCAGCAGTTACTCGACCTACGAGCAGTACTTC	CASSYSTYEQYF
.	TRBV20-1	TRBJ1-1	few	TGCAGTGCTAGAGATTGGACTTCTGACACTGAAGCTTTCTTT	CSARDWTSDTEAFF
TRBD1	TRBV6-5	TRBJ2-7	many	TGTGCCAGCAGTCAGGGGGTATACGAGCAGTACTTC	CASSQGVYEQYF
.	TRBV20-1	TRBJ2-1	many	TGCAGTGCTAGTGTTCGCGCCTACAATGAGCAGTTCTTC	CSASVRAYNEQFF
.	TRBV20-1	TRBJ2-7	few	TGCAGTGCTAGAAAAATCTACGAGCAGTACTTC	CSARKIYEQYF
.	TRBV29-1	TRBJ2-7	.	TGCAGCGTTGAATGGGTACGGCACGAGCAGTACTTC	CSVEWVRHEQYF
.	TRBV2	TRBJ1-5	few	TGTGCCAGCAGTGGACAGGAGCGCAATCAGCCCCAGCATTTT	CASSGQERNQPQHF
.	TRBV3-1	TRBJ1-1	many	TGTGCCAGCAGCCAAGAATTGGGCTCCCGGGACGGAAATGAAGCTTTCTTT	CASSQELGSRDGNEAFF
.	TRBV20-1	TRBJ2-1	.	TGCAGTGCTGACACCCAGGGTGCCGTCTCCTACAATGAGCAGTTCTTC	CSADTQGAVSYNEQFF
.	TRBV12-3/TRBV12-4	TRBJ2-3	.	TGTGCCAGCAGCCCCTGGGGGGCGGGTACGCAGTATTTT	CASSPWGAGTQYF
.	TRBV4-3	TRBJ1-1	few	TGCGCCAGCAGCCAAGATACAACCGACAGGAACACTGAAGCTTTCTTT	CASSQDTTDRNTEAFF
TRBD1	TRBV18	TRBJ2-7	.	TGTGCCAGCTCATCCGCACAGGGGGGCGAGCAGTACTTC	CASSSAQGGEQYF
.	TRBV5-1	TRBJ2-1	.	TGCGCCAGCAGCTTGGAAGGGGGAGGGTCCTACAATGAGCAGTTCTTC	CASSLEGGGSYNEQFF
TRBD2	TRBV20-1	TRBJ2-3	.	TGCAGTGCTAGCCGCCCCGGGGGGTTCGCAGATACGCAGTATTTT	CSASRPGGFADTQYF
.	TRBV11-2	TRBJ2-7	.	TGTGCCAGCAGCCCTTGGGGGCCCCCCGCCTACGAGCAGTACTTC	CASSPWGPPAYEQYF
TRBD1	TRBV7-9	TRBJ2-7	.	TGTGCCAGCAGCGCAGGACAGGGCTCCCACGAGCAGTACTTC	CASSAGQGSHEQYF
TRBD1	TRBV5-1	TRBJ2-7	few	TGCGCCAGCAGCGGACAAGGGGACAGGGGAGGCGAGCAGTACTTC	CASSGQGDRGGEQYF
.	TRBV5-1	TRBJ1-6	.	TGCGCCAGCAGCTTGCCAGGGCAGGGGAGAACACCCCTCCACTTT	CASSLPGQGRTPLHF
.	TRBV7-7	TRBJ2-1	few	TGTGCCAGCAGCGCCACACGGAGCTCCTACAATGAGCAGTTCTTC	CASSATRSSYNEQFF
TRBD1	TRBV10-3	TRBJ1-1	many	TGTGCCGTACAGGGGGACCCGAACACTGAAGCTTTCTTT	CAVQGDPNTEAFF
.	TRBV6-1	TRBJ1-3	few	TGTGCCAGCACCCCGGCGGGGGGCTCTGGAAACACCATATATTTT	CASTPAGGSGNTIYF
TRBD1	TRBV5-6	TRBJ2-3	.	TGTGCCAGCAGCCTGACAGGGCACCTCACAGATACGCAGTATTTT	CASSLTGHLTDTQYF
.	TRBV20-1	TRBJ2-5	few	TGCAGTGCTAGAGGCGCACCCAACGTTCCCCAAGAGACCCAGTACTTC	CSARGAPNVPQETQYF
.	TRBV20-1	TRBJ2-7	.	TGCAGTGCTAGACTTACCATGACTAGCTCCTACGAGCAGTACTTC	CSARLTMTSSYEQYF
.	TRBV12-3/TRBV12-4	TRBJ1-3	few	TGTGCCAGCAGCCATAACACCATATATTTT	CASSHNTIYF
.	TRBV10-3	TRBJ2-3	few	TGTGCCATCAGTTTACAGGGCACAGATACGCAGTATTTT	CAISLQGTDTQYF
.	TRBV7-3	TRBJ1-1	few	TGTGCCAGCAGCTTAATGCAAACGGGAACTGAAGCTTTCTTT	CASSLMQTGTEAFF
.	TRBV24-1	TRBJ2-3	few	TGTGCCACCAGCAACCCCGATACGCAGTATTTT	CATSNPDTQYF
TRBD1	TRBV5-5	TRBJ2-6	.	TGTGCCAGCAGCTTTCTGCAGGGGGTGGCCAACGTCCTGACTTTC	CASSFLQGVANVLTF
.	TRBV10-3	TRBJ2-1	.	TGTGCCATCAGGGACAGAGACAATGAGCAGTTCTTC	CAIRDRDNEQFF
.	TRBV9	TRBJ2-7	.	TGTGCCAGCAGCTCCCTTCCGGACAGTTCCTACGAGCAGTACTTC	CASSSLPDSSYEQYF
TRBD1	TRBV7-8	TRBJ2-5	few	TGTGCCAGCAGCTTCCTCCGACGACAGGGGGAAGAGACCCAGTACTTC	CASSFLRRQGEETQYF
TRBD2	TRBV5-1	TRBJ2-1	.	TGCGCCAGCAGCTTGAGTCTAGCGGAAGGCAAGTTCTTC	CASSLSLAEGKFF
.	TRBV6-1	TRBJ2-5	.	TGTGCCAGCAGCGGACAGTTCTCGAAGACCCAGTACTTC	CASSGQFSKTQYF
.	TRBV3-1	TRBJ2-1	few	TGTGCCAGCAGCCAATCTAGTTTGGATGAGCAGTTCTTC	CASSQSSLDEQFF
TRBD1	TRBV12-3/TRBV12-4	TRBJ1-2	.	TGTGCCAGCAGTTTGTCGGACAGGGTGAATGGCTACACCTTC	CASSLSDRVNGYTF
.	TRBV12-3/TRBV12-4	TRBJ1-4	few	TGTGCCAGCAGTTATCGGGCGGCTAATGAAAAACTGTTTTTT	CASSYRAANEKLFF
.	TRBV5-1	TRBJ2-4	.	TGCGCCAGCAGCTTGACAGGGAGCGACAAAAACATTCAGTACTTC	CASSLTGSDKNIQYF
.	TRBV18	TRBJ2-7	few	TGTGCCAGCTCACCTAACACCCTCGAGCAGTACTTC	CASSPNTLEQYF
.	TRBV7-6	TRBJ2-1	.	TGTGCCAGCAGCTTAGCGGCAGGGAACTCCTACAATGAGCAGTTCTTC	CASSLAAGNSYNEQFF